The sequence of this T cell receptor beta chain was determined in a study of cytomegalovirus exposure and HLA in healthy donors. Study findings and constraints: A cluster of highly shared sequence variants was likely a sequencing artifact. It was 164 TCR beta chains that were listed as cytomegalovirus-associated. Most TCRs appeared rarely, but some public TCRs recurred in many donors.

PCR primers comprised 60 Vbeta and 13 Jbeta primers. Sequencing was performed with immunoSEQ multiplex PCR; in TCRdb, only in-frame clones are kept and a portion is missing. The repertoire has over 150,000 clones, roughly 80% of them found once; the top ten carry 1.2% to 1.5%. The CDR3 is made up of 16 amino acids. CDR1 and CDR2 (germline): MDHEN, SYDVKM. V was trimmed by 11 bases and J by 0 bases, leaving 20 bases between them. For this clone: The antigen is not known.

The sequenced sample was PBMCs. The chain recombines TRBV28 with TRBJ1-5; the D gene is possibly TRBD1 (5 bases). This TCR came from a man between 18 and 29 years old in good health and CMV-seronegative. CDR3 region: CASQIGGFNSNQPQHF. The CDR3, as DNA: TGTGCCTCCCAAATCGGGGGGTTCAATAGCAATCAGCCCCAGCATTTT.